This paragraph covers one T cell receptor beta chain sequence. This record belongs to a study of T cell responses to AZD1222 COVID-19 vaccine. The assay was immunoSEQ multiplex PCR, and TCRdb's table has in-frame clones only and misses some. The sample has 150,000 to 200,000 clones, more than 80% seen once; the top ten hold about 3%. Material: peripheral blood, obtained on day 0 of AZD1222 vaccination. The clonotype was recovered from an adult in good health.

CDR3 sequence: CASSISRGRNQPQHF. As DNA, the CDR3 is TGTGCCAGTAGTATCTCGAGAGGAAGAAATCAGCCCCAGCATTTT. V is TRBV19 and J is TRBJ1-5; D unresolved. Germline loops: CDR1 LNHDA, CDR2 SQIVND (reference sequence). V was shortened by 3 bases and J by 4 bases, with 13 bases between the two germline ends. This CDR3 is 15 amino acids long.